The 15 T cell receptor beta chains listed next were all sequenced from one sample in a study of cytomegalovirus exposure and HLA in healthy donors. The table came from immunoSEQ multiplex PCR; TCRdb's copy has only in-frame clones and leaves some out. Among about 240,000 clones listed, approximately 86% were seen once. Sequencing input: PBMCs. Receptor source: a woman aged 30 to 39 in good health and CMV-seropositive.

This clone appeared a single time. The chain combines TRBV18 with TRBJ2-3; D ambiguous. The CDR3 spans 16 residues. V was trimmed by 0 bases and J by 0 bases, leaving 10 bases between them. Germline CDR1 and CDR2: KGHSH and LQKENI. The CDR3 coding sequence is TGTGCCAGCTCACCACCTGACACGTACAGCACAGATACGCAGTATTTT. Its translation: CASSPPDTYSTDTQYF.

This clone has at least ten counts. The chain is built from TRBV19 and TRBJ1-5; 8 positions agree with TRBD1. Germline-derived CDR1 and CDR2 are LNHDA and SQIVND (reference sequence). V gave up 4 bases and J gave up 3 bases; unmatched junction bases: 2. CDR3 size: 14 residues. As DNA, the CDR3 is TGTGCCAGTAGTAAGGGACAGGACAATCAGCCCCAGCATTTT. Translated: CASSKGQDNQPQHF. Full variable domain (outside the CDR3, taken from reference TRBV19 and TRBJ1-5): DGGITQSPKYLFRKEGQNVTLSCEQNLNHDAMYWYRQDPGQGLRLIYYSQIVNDFQKGDIAEGYSVSREKKESFPLTVTSAQKNPTAFYLCASSKGQDNQPQHFGDGTRLSIL.

The rearrangement uses TRBV11-3 and TRBJ1-2, with D tentatively TRBD1 (5 bases). The germline gives CDR1 SGHNT, CDR2 YENEEA. Trimming stripped 3 bases from V and 7 bases from J, with 15 bases between. The CDR3 has 14 residues. The DNA of the CDR3 is TGTGCCAGCAGCTTTGGGGATCAGGGTGGTGGCTACACCTTC. Translated: CASSFGDQGGGYTF.

In its sample, this clone was seen once. This sequence joins TRBV4-1 and TRBJ2-7, with D unresolved. The V gene's germline CDR1 is MGHRA and CDR2 YSYEKL. The CDR3 is made up of 15 amino acids. V was trimmed by 0 bases and J by 2 bases, leaving 11 bases between them. The CDR3 nucleotides read TGCGCCAGCAGCCAAGAAATCGAGACTGCCTACGAGCAGTACTTC. Translating gives CASSQEIETAYEQYF.

This chain connects TRBV5-1 to TRBJ2-2, with TRBD2 as a possible D gene (6 bases). V was pared by 4 bases and J by 5 bases, with 18 bases between. From germline, CDR1 is SGHRS and CDR2 YFSETQ. This CDR3 spans 16 amino acids. In DNA, the CDR3 is TGCGCCAGCAGCGGGGACGGGGGAGGACCTACCGGGGAGCTGTTTTTT. This gives the protein CASSGDGGGPTGELFF.

The rearrangement links TRBV28 to TRBJ2-5; TRBD1 might be the D (6 bases). CDR1 and CDR2 (germline): MDHEN, SYDVKM. The V end lost 5 bases, the J end lost 0 bases, and 7 bases lay between the germline ends. CDR3 length: 13 amino acids. CDR3 sequence: CASSGQNQETQYF. CDR3 nucleotide sequence: TGTGCCAGCAGTGGACAGAACCAAGAGACCCAGTACTTC.

The V and J genes are TRBV7-6 and TRBJ2-7, with TRBD2 matching 7 bases. V lost 3 bases, J lost 2 bases, and 7 bases stayed unmatched. This CDR3 is built from 15 residues. CDR1 and CDR2 (germline): SGHVS, FNYEAQ. This CDR3 is CASSFQASGTYEQYF. The CDR3 DNA reads as TGTGCCAGCAGCTTTCAGGCTAGCGGCACCTACGAGCAGTACTTC.

The V and J genes are TRBV5-4 and TRBJ2-2; 9 nucleotides agree with TRBD1. Per the germline V gene, CDR1 is SGHNT and CDR2 is YYREEE (reference sequence). Trimming removed 4 bases from V and 1 base from J; junction bases left unmatched: 5. CDR3 length equals 16 residues. The DNA of the CDR3 is TGTGCCAGCAGCCAGCGGGGACAGGGGAACACCGGGGAGCTGTTTTTT. It yields the protein CASSQRGQGNTGELFF.

J is TRBJ2-1 and V is TRBV14; weak D call: TRBD1 (6 bases). Germline CDR1 is SGHDN and CDR2 is FVKESK. The CDR3 extends over 14 amino acids. The V and J ends lost 5 bases and 8 bases respectively, with 16 bases between them. The CDR3 here is CASSWGRQVYEQFF. As DNA, the CDR3 is TGTGCCAGCAGCTGGGGGAGACAGGTCTATGAGCAGTTCTTC.

The rearrangement links TRBV5-1 to TRBJ2-1; 8 nucleotides match TRBD2. CDR3 length: 15 residues. V was pared by 0 bases and J by 5 bases, with 4 bases of the junction left unmatched. Per the germline V gene, CDR1 is SGHRS and CDR2 is YFSETQ. The CDR3 DNA reads TGCGCCAGCAGCTTGGCCGGGACTAGTCACAATGAGCAGTTCTTC. This gives the protein CASSLAGTSHNEQFF. Full variable domain (remainder filled in from reference TRBV5-1 and TRBJ2-1): KAGVTQTPRYLIKTRGQQVTLSCSPISGHRSVSWYQQTPGQGLQFLFEYFSETQRNKGNFPGRFSGRQFSNSRSEMNVSTLELGDSALYLCASSLAGTSHNEQFFGPGTRLTVL.

The gene calls are TRBV18 and TRBJ2-7; 7 nucleotides line up with TRBD2. Per the germline V gene, CDR1 is KGHSH and CDR2 is LQKENI. J lost 3 bases, V lost 4 bases, and 12 bases had no gene match. The CDR3 totals 16 residues. CDR3 amino acids: CASSQTVGAGVYEQYF. Written as DNA, the CDR3 is TGTGCCAGCTCACAGACGGTCGGGGCGGGAGTCTACGAGCAGTACTTC.

The V call is TRBV7-2, the J call TRBJ2-1, with D possibly being TRBD1 (5 bases). The CDR3 is made up of 15 amino acids. Germline CDR1 SGHTA, CDR2 FQGNSA. Trimming removed 1 base at V and 0 bases at J, with 7 bases between. The CDR3 bases are TGTGCCAGCAGCTTAGAAAGGGGCTCCTACAATGAGCAGTTCTTC. Amino acid sequence: CASSLERGSYNEQFF.

This rearrangement joins TRBV5-8 to TRBJ2-7; no reliable D call. The V gene lost 0 bases and the J gene lost 4 bases, with 8 bases spanning the gap. In germline, CDR1 is SGHTS, CDR2 YDEGEE. The CDR3 runs 13 residues. The CDR3 spells CASSLGSQYEQYF. In nucleotides, the CDR3 is TGTGCCAGCAGCTTGGGTTCCCAGTACGAGCAGTACTTC.

The rearrangement links TRBV27 to TRBJ2-7, with 15 bases that match TRBD2. CDR3 length: 16 residues. V dropped 6 bases and J dropped 5; count of bases not matched to a gene: 8. Per germline, CDR1 MNHEY and CDR2 SMNVEV (reference sequence). CDR3 sequence (DNA): TGTGCCAGCAGACGGGGACTAGCGGGAGGAGGGAACGAGCAGTACTTC. Translating gives CASRRGLAGGGNEQYF.

This clone was counted once. The rearrangement joins TRBV2 to TRBJ1-5; D call uncertain. With 7 bases removed from V and 0 bases from J, the gap between germline ends came to 25 bases. CDR3 length: 19 residues. Germline CDR1 SNHLY, CDR2 FYNNEI. CDR3 residues: CASTRRFPWAPYSNQPQHF. Written as DNA, the CDR3 is TGTGCCAGCACTCGCCGTTTCCCCTGGGCTCCCTATAGCAATCAGCCCCAGCATTTT.